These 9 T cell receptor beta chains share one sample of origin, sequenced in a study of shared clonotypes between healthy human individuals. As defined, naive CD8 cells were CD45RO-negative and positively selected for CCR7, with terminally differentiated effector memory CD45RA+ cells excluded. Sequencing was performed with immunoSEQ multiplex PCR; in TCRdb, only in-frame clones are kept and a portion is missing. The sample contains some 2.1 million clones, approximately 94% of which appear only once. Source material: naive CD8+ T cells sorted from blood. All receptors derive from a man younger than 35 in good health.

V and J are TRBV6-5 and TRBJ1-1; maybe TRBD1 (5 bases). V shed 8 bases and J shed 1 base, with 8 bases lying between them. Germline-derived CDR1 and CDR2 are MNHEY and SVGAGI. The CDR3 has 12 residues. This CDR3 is CASGDGNTEAFF. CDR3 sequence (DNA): TGTGCCAGCGGGGACGGGAACACTGAAGCTTTCTTT.

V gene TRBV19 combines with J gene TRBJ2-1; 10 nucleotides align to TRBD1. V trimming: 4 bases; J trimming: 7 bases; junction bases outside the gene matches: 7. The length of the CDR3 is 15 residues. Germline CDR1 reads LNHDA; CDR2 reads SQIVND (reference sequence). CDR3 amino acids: CASSTTGGAGNEQFF. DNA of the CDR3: TGTGCCAGTAGTACGACAGGGGGCGCAGGGAATGAGCAGTTCTTC.

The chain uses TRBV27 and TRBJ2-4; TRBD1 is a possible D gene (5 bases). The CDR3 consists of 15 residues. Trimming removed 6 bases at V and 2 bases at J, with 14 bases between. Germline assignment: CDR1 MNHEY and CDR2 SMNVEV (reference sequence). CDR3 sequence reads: CASSRLDISKNIQYF. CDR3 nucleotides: TGTGCCAGCAGCCGCCTGGACATATCCAAAAACATTCAGTACTTC.

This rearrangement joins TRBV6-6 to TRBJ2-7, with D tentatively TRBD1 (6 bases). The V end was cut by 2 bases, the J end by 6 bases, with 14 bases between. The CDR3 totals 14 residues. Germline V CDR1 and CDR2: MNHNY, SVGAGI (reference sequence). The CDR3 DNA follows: TGTGCCAGCAGTTACGGTGAGACAGGAGTCGAGCAGTACTTC. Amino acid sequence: CASSYGETGVEQYF.

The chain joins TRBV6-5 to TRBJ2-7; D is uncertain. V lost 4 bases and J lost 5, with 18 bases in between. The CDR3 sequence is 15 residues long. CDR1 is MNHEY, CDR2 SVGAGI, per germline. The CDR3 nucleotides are TGTGCCAGCAGTTCCTCACGTGTTTCGAAAAACGAGCAGTACTTC. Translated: CASSSSRVSKNEQYF.

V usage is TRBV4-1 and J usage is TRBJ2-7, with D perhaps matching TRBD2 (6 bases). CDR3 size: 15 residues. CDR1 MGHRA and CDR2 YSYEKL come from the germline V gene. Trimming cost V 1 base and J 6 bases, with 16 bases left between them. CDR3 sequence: CASSQVEGGRGEQYF. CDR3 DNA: TGCGCCAGCAGCCAAGTTGAGGGAGGCCGGGGCGAGCAGTACTTC.

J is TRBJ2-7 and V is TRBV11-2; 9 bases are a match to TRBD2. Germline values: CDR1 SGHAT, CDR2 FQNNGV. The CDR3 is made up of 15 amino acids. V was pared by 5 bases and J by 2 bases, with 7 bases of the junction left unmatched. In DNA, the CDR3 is TGTGCCAGCAGCCCGGCGGGGGGGATCGCCTACGAGCAGTACTTC. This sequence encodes CASSPAGGIAYEQYF.

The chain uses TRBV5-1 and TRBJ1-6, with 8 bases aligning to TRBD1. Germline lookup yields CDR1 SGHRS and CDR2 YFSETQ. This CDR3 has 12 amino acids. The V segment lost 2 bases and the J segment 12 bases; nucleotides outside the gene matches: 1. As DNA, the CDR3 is TGCGCCAGCAGCTTACAGGGGGGACCCCTCCACTTT. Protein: CASSLQGGPLHF.

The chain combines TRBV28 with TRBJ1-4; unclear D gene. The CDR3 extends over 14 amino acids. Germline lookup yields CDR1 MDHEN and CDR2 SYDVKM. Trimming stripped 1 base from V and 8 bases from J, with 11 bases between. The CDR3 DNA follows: TGTGCCAGCAGTTTATTTCAGTCGGGGGAAAAACTGTTTTTT. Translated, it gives CASSLFQSGEKLFF. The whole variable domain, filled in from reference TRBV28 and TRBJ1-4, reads DVKVTQSSRYLVKRTGEKVFLECVQDMDHENMFWYRQDPGLGLRLIYFSYDVKMKEKGDIPEGYSVSREKKERFSLILESASTNQTSMYLCASSLFQSGEKLFFGSGTQLSVL.